Each of the 10 T cell receptor beta chains below was sequenced from the same sample in a study of human T cells and chemical hapten exposure. This sample's time point: patch test 3, about 24 weeks after DPC sensitization. As for treatment: therapeutic diphenylcyclopropenone sensitization with weekly scalp DPC. TCRdb ran MiXCR on the RACE reads and lists one entry per CDR3 protein. In the table there are about 190,000 distinct CDR3 sequences, around 25% of which are singletons. The input for sequencing was whole blood, taken in connection with sensitization to the hapten diphenylcyclopropenone (DPC). The receptor source for this set is a woman between 35 and 50 years old with alopecia areata. Some clones in this sample may be carry-over from other donors' samples.

This clonotype was picked up a small number of times. V is TRBV29-1 and J is TRBJ2-5, with D hard to call. V shed 7 bases and J shed 5 bases, with 11 bases lying between them. From germline, CDR1 is SQVTM and CDR2 ANQGSEA. The length of the CDR3 is 11 residues. The CDR3 sequence: CSAFELETQYF. The CDR3 DNA is TGCAGCGCCTTTGAGCTTGAGACCCAGTACTTC.

The V call is TRBV12-3 or TRBV12-4, the J call TRBJ2-3; 14 nucleotides line up with TRBD2. The CDR3 is 18 amino acids. Trimming removed 6 bases from V and 0 bases from J; junction bases left unmatched: 8. The CDR3 sequence: CASSLGLAGAVSTDTQYF. The CDR3, as DNA: TGTGCCAGCAGCCTGGGACTAGCGGGAGCAGTGAGCACAGATACGCAGTATTTT.

This clonotype was detected a few times. The rearrangement uses TRBV7-2 and TRBJ2-1; 12 positions agree with TRBD2. The J segment lost 8 bases and the V segment lost 5 bases, leaving 4 bases of the junction unmatched. Per germline, CDR1 SGHTA and CDR2 FQGNSA. This CDR3 is built from 14 residues. The CDR3 DNA reads as TGTGCCAGCAGCCCTGGACTAGCGGGATATGAGCAGTTCTTC. Translating it yields CASSPGLAGYEQFF. The variable domain in full, completed from reference TRBV7-2 and TRBJ2-1, reads GAGVSQSPSNKVTEKGKDVELRCDPISGHTALYWYRQSLGQGLEFLIYFQGNSAPDKSGLPSDRFSAERTGGSVSTLTIQRTQQEDSAVYLCASSPGLAGYEQFFGPGTRLTVL.

The genes are TRBV28 and TRBJ2-7, with a tentative D call TRBD1 (6 bases). V was clipped by 3 bases and J by 3 bases, with 15 bases between them. The germline V gene encodes CDR1 MDHEN and CDR2 SYDVKM. This CDR3 is 15 amino acids long. This chain's CDR3 is CASSLKLDSRYEQYF. The CDR3, as DNA: TGTGCCAGCAGTTTGAAGTTGGACAGCCGCTACGAGCAGTACTTC. Drawing the rest from reference TRBV28 and TRBJ2-7, the complete variable domain is DVKVTQSSRYLVKRTGEKVFLECVQDMDHENMFWYRQDPGLGLRLIYFSYDVKMKEKGDIPEGYSVSREKKERFSLILESASTNQTSMYLCASSLKLDSRYEQYFGPGTRLTVT.

In this sample, this clonotype turned up many times. This sequence joins TRBV7-9 and TRBJ2-3; tentative D call: TRBD2 (5 bases). The ends were cut back, 9 bases at V and 2 bases at J, with 15 bases in the middle. The germline V gene has CDR1 SEHNR and CDR2 FQNEAQ (reference sequence). This CDR3 is 14 amino acids long. CDR3 sequence: CASRSGIDTDTQYF. In nucleotides, the CDR3 is TGTGCCAGTCGATCGGGGATAGACACAGATACGCAGTATTTT.

The V call is TRBV6-2 or TRBV6-3, the J call TRBJ2-2, with D unresolved. The germline V gene encodes CDR1 MNHEY and CDR2 SVGEGT. The V and J ends lost 3 bases and 6 bases respectively, with 14 bases between them. The CDR3 sequence is 15 residues long. The DNA of the CDR3 is TGTGCCAGCAGTTATCTCGGGTCCGAACCCGGGGAGCTGTTTTTT. This gives the protein CASSYLGSEPGELFF.

The J gene is TRBJ1-2, the V gene TRBV6-2 or TRBV6-3; D perhaps matches TRBD1 (6 bases). The germline V gene encodes CDR1 MNHEY and CDR2 SVGEGT. CDR3 length: 13 residues. V dropped 0 bases and J dropped 6 bases, with 8 bases sitting between them. CDR3 residues: CASSYSRQDGYTF. In nucleotides, the CDR3 is TGTGCCAGCAGTTACTCTCGACAGGATGGCTACACCTTC.

This chain uses TRBV12-3 or TRBV12-4 with TRBJ1-2; 8 positions match TRBD1. The CDR3 spans 11 residues. The DNA of the CDR3 is TGTGCGGACAGGGAGGACTATGGCTACACCTTC. It translates to CADREDYGYTF.

The rearrangement uses TRBV29-1 and TRBJ2-1; 10 bases align to TRBD1. This CDR3 has 15 residues. Germline CDR1 SQVTM, CDR2 ANQGSEA. J lost 7 bases, V lost 3 bases, and 9 bases had no gene match. DNA of the CDR3: TGCAGCGTTGACTCCCCGGGACAGGGGATGAATGAGCAGTTCTTC. Translated, it gives CSVDSPGQGMNEQFF.

The sample holds many counts of this clonotype. This chain links TRBV20-1 with TRBJ1-2; no clear D. This CDR3 comprises 12 residues. Germline CDR1 DFQATT, CDR2 SNEGSKA (reference sequence). The V end was cut by 6 bases, the J end by 4 bases, with 12 bases between. CDR3: CSATKLAYGYTF. CDR3 sequence (DNA): TGCAGTGCCACCAAACTCGCCTATGGCTACACCTTC.